A selection of T cell receptor beta chains follows, all from one sample in a study of Tregs in tolerant kidney transplant recipients. TCRdb's copy holds only in-frame clones and misses some; the assay was immunoSEQ multiplex PCR. The sample records approximately 100,000 clones, roughly 93% being singletons. Sequenced here: CD4+ T cells from blood, sampled before the transplant. The receptors shown here come from a human donor who received a combined kidney and bone marrow transplant. Each CDR3 is given with its conserved first and last residue.

CASSPRTSGGKGLYNEQFF	TRBV4-3	19
CSVQTSGRGNEQFF	TRBV29-1	14
CASSLGQVNSPLHF	TRBV6-6	14
CASSPKTGWLGYGYTF	TRBV27	16
CASSRSGSGSYEQYF	TRBV7-9	15
CASGQGTNTEAFF	TRBV12-5	13
CASSPPGGSGANVLTF	TRBV18	16
CASSLARQGNEQFF	TRBV5-1	14
CAWSLEGDQPQHF	TRBV30	13
CASSLDTGEETQYF	TRBV5-1	14
CASSDRGNTEAFF	TRBV25-1	13
CSVVEGREIYGYTF	TRBV29-1	14
CASSLNTNTEAFF	TRBV7-3	13
CASSRGGPVPYEQYF	TRBV5-1	15
CASSRVASGANVLTF	TRBV5-1	15
CASSSGTGGSYEQYF	TRBV5-4	15
CASSPETGRVYGYTF	TRBV4-3	15
CSEKTAGRTDTQYF	TRBV29-1	14
CASSIRQGARYEQYF	TRBV19	15
CASSYSGNTGELFF	TRBV6-5	14
CAWSIRQMYQPQHF	TRBV30	14
CASGPQGFSLQRETQYF	TRBV7-2	17
CASSVTGNTEAFF	TRBV19	13
CASSQERVSGRAGYNEQFF	TRBV4-3	19
CASRNSGKDTQYF	TRBV27	13
CASSSRQGATEAFF	TRBV7-6	14
CASSLRGAKNEQYF	TRBV28	14
CASSSTGYRETQYF	TRBV7-2	14
CASSIESYRGGILNTEAFF	TRBV19	19
CASSYGKGRSTEAFF	TRBV6-5	15
CASSQDSGGVGEQYF	TRBV4-3	15
CASSQGATSSYEQYF	TRBV4-2	15
CSVEPGGQETQYF	TRBV29-1	13
CASSDGLLHNEQFF	TRBV2	14
CASSLSRGTGYQIQDF	TRBV28	16
CASSLAKRGSTDTQYF	TRBV5-4	16
CAWSSPGDRGRVTEAFF	TRBV30	17
CASSIGTSSYEQYF	TRBV19	14
CASSSDRARQPQHF	TRBV6-5	14
CSVLPGQGMNTEAFF	TRBV29-1	15
CASSLVGQRQETQYF	TRBV7-2	15
CASSPRRGAGGYTF	TRBV14	14
CASSPFGGWNEQFF	TRBV7-3	14
CASSPLGGGSQETQYF	TRBV7-2	16
CASSLGLAGAYEQYF	TRBV7-8	15
CAWTSGGSYEQYF	TRBV30	13
CASSSLTSGRAVNEQFF	TRBV7-7	17
CASSSGTSGILYF	TRBV7-2	13
CASRQGAMGKWQPQHF	TRBV19	16
CSVVRDRGYNEQFF	TRBV29-1	14
CASSQDGGTGGFFHNEQFF	TRBV4-3	19
CASNRGQGASTEAFF	TRBV7-9	15
CASRGTYTGELFF	TRBV6-1	13
CASSWGGLEDTEAFF	TRBV7-9	15
CASSEDVGQGANEQYF	TRBV6-1	16
CASSLVGDGTQYF	TRBV7-9	13
CASIPRGRKNTGELFF	TRBV11-1	16
CASSRGQGERGYTF	TRBV19	14
CASSQGLKVIGEQYF	TRBV4-3	15
CASSHPGVGDQPQHF	TRBV4-3	15